A single sample is the source of the 19 T cell receptor beta chains below, sequenced in a study of CD8 T cells in ankylosing spondylitis. Findings of the study overall: It appeared that ankylosing spondylitis blood was characterized by a TCR beta motif of several highly homologous variants.

Using its own MiXCR run on the 5' RACE reads, TCRdb lists one record per CDR3 protein. Found here are about 220,000 distinct CDR3 sequences, about 16% of them singletons; the top ten hold about 39%. Antigens for these TCRs are unknown. Sequencing was carried out using blood, either unsorted or a sorted T cell fraction (not recorded which). These receptors all come from a male donor with ankylosing spondylitis.

This clonotype has a handful of counts. The rearrangement joins TRBV11-2 to TRBJ2-7; 9 nucleotides line up with TRBD1. Germline V CDR1 and CDR2: SGHAT, FQNNGV. V shed 4 bases, J shed 2 bases, and the junction held 9 bases outside the gene matches. This CDR3 has 16 residues. CDR3 residues: CASSSPGGQGAYEQYF. CDR3 sequence (DNA): TGTGCCAGCAGCTCCCCCGGGGGACAGGGAGCCTACGAGCAGTACTTC.

This clonotype has only a few counts. This sequence joins TRBV6-5 and TRBJ1-2; weak D call: TRBD1 (5 bases). Germline-derived CDR1 and CDR2 are MNHEY and SVGAGI. CDR3 length: 13 amino acids. Trimming removed 7 bases at V and 3 bases at J, with 12 bases between. The CDR3 DNA is TGTGCCAGCATTAGGGACGGAGACTATGGCTACACCTTC. Residues: CASIRDGDYGYTF.

The chain carries TRBV6-1 and TRBJ1-4; no clear D. The germline V and J ends were trimmed by 2 bases and 4 bases, with 5 bases remaining between them. This CDR3 spans 13 amino acids. Germline assignment: CDR1 MNHNS and CDR2 SASEGT. CDR3 in DNA: TGTGCCAGCAGTGAACAGCTTAATGAAAAACTGTTTTTT. Translating gives CASSEQLNEKLFF.

The table lists this clonotype with a few counts. The chain recombines TRBV12-3 or TRBV12-4 with TRBJ2-1; TRBD2 matches 9 bases. This CDR3 is 16 amino acids long. The junction had 5 bases not matched to a gene; V was cut back by 5 bases and J by 0 bases. CDR3: CASSPLAGPSYNEQFF. In DNA, the CDR3 is TGTGCCAGCAGTCCCCTAGCGGGACCCTCCTACAATGAGCAGTTCTTC.

The CDR3 DNA is TGTGCCAGCAGCCCCGAGGGGCTAGGCACAGATACGCAGTATTTT. It is translated as CASSPEGLGTDTQYF. The J gene is TRBJ2-3, the V gene TRBV6-1, with D perhaps given as TRBD1 or TRBD2 (5 bases each). The CDR3 is made up of 15 amino acids. Germline V gene lookup returns CDR1 MNHNS and CDR2 SASEGT. The V end was cut by 6 bases, the J end by 1 base, with 14 bases between.

The chain has TRBV11-2 and TRBJ2-7; the D gene could be TRBD1 or TRBD2 (5 bases each). Per the germline V gene, CDR1 is SGHAT and CDR2 is FQNNGV. V lost 10 bases and J lost 4, with 17 bases in between. This CDR3 spans 13 amino acids. This CDR3 is CATTRGVLYEQYF. The CDR3 region has the DNA TGTGCCACCACTCGAGGGGTTCTATACGAGCAGTACTTC.

This sequence joins TRBV12-3 or TRBV12-4 and TRBJ2-5, with D tentatively TRBD2 (6 bases). The CDR3 runs to 15 residues. The ends were cut back, 2 bases at V and 5 bases at J, with 15 bases in the middle. The CDR3 DNA follows: TGTGCCAGCAGTTTAACACTAGAAGGAGGGGAGACCCAGTACTTC. Residues: CASSLTLEGGETQYF.

This clonotype appeared a few times. This chain joins TRBV7-2 and TRBJ2-3; 15 bases fit TRBD2. The V and J ends lost 6 bases and 4 bases, in that order; junction bases with no gene match: 20. The CDR3 contains 21 residues. Germline values: CDR1 SGHTA, CDR2 FQGNSA. CDR3 coding DNA: TGTGCCAGCAGTCTCATCGGGACTAGCGGGGGGATCGTCCTTTGCGCAGATACGCAGTATTTT. Encoded protein: CASSLIGTSGGIVLCADTQYF.

The sample holds one count of this clonotype. The rearrangement uses TRBV19 and TRBJ1-5, with TRBD1 as a possible D gene (5 bases). This CDR3 is built from 14 residues. Trimming took off 6 bases at V and 6 bases at J, with 15 bases between the two ends. Germline values: CDR1 LNHDA, CDR2 SQIVND (reference sequence). CDR3 loop: CASSRRDSGQPQHF. CDR3 nucleotide sequence: TGTGCCAGTAGCCGCCGGGACTCAGGTCAGCCCCAGCATTTT.

The chain recombines TRBV9 with TRBJ2-1; possible D gene TRBD2, 6 bases. The CDR3 runs to 12 residues. Between the trimmed V and J ends, which lost 5 bases and 10 bases, there was a span of 13 bases. Per the germline V gene, CDR1 is SGDLS and CDR2 is YYNGEE. The CDR3 protein is CASSGGGREQFF. In DNA, the CDR3 is TGTGCCAGCAGTGGGGGAGGTCGAGAGCAGTTCTTC.

This rearrangement joins TRBV25-1 to TRBJ2-7, with a possible D match to TRBD2 (5 bases). This CDR3 has 14 amino acids. Germline V gene lookup returns CDR1 MGHDK and CDR2 SYGVNS. With 3 bases removed from V and 4 bases from J, the gap between germline ends came to 13 bases. The CDR3 spells CASSDPGNGYEQYF. The CDR3 DNA follows: TGTGCCAGCAGTGATCCGGGGAACGGGTACGAGCAGTACTTC.

This clonotype showed up just a few times. The chain uses TRBV9 and TRBJ2-7; a weak D match, TRBD2 (5 bases). The ends were cut back, 0 bases at V and 5 bases at J, with 9 bases in the middle. Germline assignment: CDR1 SGDLS and CDR2 YYNGEE. The CDR3 has 13 amino acids. The CDR3 sequence is CASSVADGDEQYF. CDR3 nucleotides: TGTGCCAGCAGCGTAGCAGACGGGGACGAGCAGTACTTC.

This clonotype was seen only a few times. The chain links TRBV11-2 to TRBJ2-1, with TRBD2 matching over 8 bases. The CDR3 extends over 18 amino acids. Germline-derived CDR1 and CDR2 are SGHAT and FQNNGV. The V and J ends lost 5 bases and 3 bases, in that order; junction bases with no gene match: 15. The CDR3 nucleotides read TGTGCCAGCAGCACCGGGGGGGGACTTTCCACAGTCTACAATGAGCAGTTCTTC. Translating gives CASSTGGGLSTVYNEQFF. The full variable domain, completed using reference TRBV11-2 and TRBJ2-1, is EAGVAQSPRYKIIEKRQSVAFWCNPISGHATLYWYQQILGQGPKLLIQFQNNGVVDDSQLPKDRFSAERLKGVDSTLKIQPAKLEDSAVYLCASSTGGGLSTVYNEQFFGPGTRLTVL.

Only a few counts were recorded for this clonotype. CDR3 sequence reads: CASSAYRDQYQETQYF. CDR3 DNA: TGTGCCAGCAGCGCCTACAGGGATCAGTACCAAGAGACCCAGTACTTC. The chain links TRBV2 to TRBJ2-5, with D tentatively TRBD1 (6 bases). Trimming took 6 bases from V and 0 from J, leaving 17 bases between them. The germline CDR1 and CDR2 sequences are SNHLY and FYNNEI. The CDR3 has 16 amino acids.

This clonotype was picked up a small number of times. J is TRBJ1-1 and V is TRBV29-1; D is possibly TRBD1 (5 bases). Per germline, CDR1 SQVTM and CDR2 ANQGSEA. V dropped 3 bases and J dropped 0 bases, with 8 bases sitting between them. CDR3 length: 13 residues. As DNA, the CDR3 is TGCAGCGTTGATCAGGGACTGAACACTGAAGCTTTCTTT. Translation: CSVDQGLNTEAFF.

This clonotype was counted ten times or more. The gene calls are TRBV4-1 and TRBJ1-1; D is unclear. Trimming took 4 bases from V and 0 from J, leaving 9 bases between them. The germline V gene has CDR1 MGHRA and CDR2 YSYEKL. The CDR3 sequence is 14 residues long. Here the CDR3 reads CASSPGVVNTEAFF. In DNA form, the CDR3 reads TGCGCCAGCAGCCCGGGCGTAGTGAACACTGAAGCTTTCTTT.

This clonotype has a count of ten or more. V gene TRBV5-1 combines with J gene TRBJ1-1; D is perhaps TRBD1 (6 bases). With 4 bases removed from V and 3 bases from J, the gap between germline ends came to 10 bases. Germline values: CDR1 SGHRS, CDR2 YFSETQ. This CDR3 comprises 13 residues. CDR3 sequence (DNA): TGCGCCAGCAGCACGACAGGATACACTGAAGCTTTCTTT. Encoded protein: CASSTTGYTEAFF.

The chain uses TRBV30 and TRBJ2-2; no definite D call. The CDR3 has 14 amino acids. V gave up 2 bases and J gave up 2 bases, with 9 bases separating them. Looked up from germline, CDR1 is GTSNPN and CDR2 is SVGIG (reference sequence). The chain's CDR3 is CAWSLLQNTGELFF. CDR3 in DNA: TGTGCCTGGAGTTTGCTCCAAAACACCGGGGAGCTGTTTTTT.

This chain connects TRBV6-1 to TRBJ1-2; D is ambiguous. The germline V gene encodes CDR1 MNHNS and CDR2 SASEGT. Trimming removed 1 base from V and 5 bases from J, with 8 bases in between. This CDR3 has 13 residues. CDR3 DNA: TGTGCCAGCAGTGAAGAGAATTTTTATGGCTACACCTTC. Translated: CASSEENFYGYTF.